A single TCR beta chain is shown here with its context. This clone was observed once. There is no known antigen for this receptor. Gene names and germline sequences here are the mouse ones. The read terminates 1 residue before the CDR3 end, so the remaining end is supplied by the germline J gene. The library was generated by the immunoSEQ multiplex PCR assay. Adaptive Biotechnologies performed the TCRbeta CDR3 sequencing at survey depth and reported CDR3 sequences, V/J genes, productive frequency and template counts. TCR beta CDR3 regions were amplified from genomic DNA instead of RNA. The paper's data handling went like this. Jensen-Shannon divergence served to quantify pairwise repertoire overlap between tissues, with 0 meaning identical and 1 meaning complete divergence. Tissues were grouped by single-linkage agglomerative hierarchical clustering of pairwise JSD values, and the clustering results were shown as dendrograms. All patient samples were analyzed with GLIPH2 using simulation_depth 1000, kmer_min_depth 3 and cdr3_length_cutoff 8, and only groups containing more than two unique CDR3s were kept. A standardized tissue-overlap score was calculated by extrapolating Jaccard GLIPH-group overlap across patients to a standard repertoire size of 1000 clones. To look at how diversity was associated with clinical or experimental variables, linear mixed-effect models were used, with tissue treated as a fixed effect and individual treated as a random effect. TCRdb mirrors the immuneACCESS table, restricted to in-frame sequences. Some clones are absent from its copies; in checked studies, under half trace to an unresolved V gene, and the reason for the others is unknown. The D gene and trimming were derived from the DNA, and the V and J assignments and clone size from that table. This sample lists several hundred clones; 45% to 55% were detected once. The leading ten clones occupy almost 30% of the sample.

These data belong to a study of tissue T cells after allogeneic stem cell transplantation (dated by TCRdb to 2021 to 2024). Background on the whole study: The study profiled TCR beta repertoires across many tissues from research autopsies of patients with and without GVHD, plus mouse models of GVHD. The human part of the study was a prospective observational study with no blinding and no randomization.

What the research found in general, with its limitations: In both patients and mice, T cells from blood and spleen covered only a limited part of the TCR repertoire found in tissues. Within patients, how anatomically similar tissues were was a major factor shaping TCR repertoire composition, regardless of disease or transplant status. The patient cohort was small and varied clinically, and sampling depth was recognized as a limitation. Which tissue TCRs were alloreactive or antigen-specific was not determined in the study, and some of the clones might have been host cells that persisted. Not many T cell clones showed up in more than one patient, yet clustering based on motifs uncovered repertoire signatures that were shared across patients in a tissue-specific way.

Sample time point, as interpreted from the label and publication: mouse harvest day 14 after allogeneic transplant. Each mouse graft, delivered by tail vein injection, combined 10^6 splenic CD5+ T cells with 10^7 T-cell-depleted bone marrow cells. To model GVHD in mice, a major MHC-mismatch B6 (H2b) into BALB/c (H2d) model was used, and tissues were profiled at day 7 or 14. On day 7 or 14 post-transplant, mouse tissues and retro-orbital blood were harvested with separate sterile tools for each animal, and livers were flushed beforehand. Before genomic DNA isolation with the DNeasy Blood & Tissue Kit, mouse tissues were minced using razor blades in buffered saline. The germline V end is reduced by 1 base and the J end by 2 bases; junction bases left unmatched: 0. There are 16 amino acids in the CDR3, from cysteine to phenylalanine inclusive. The DNA covers only part of the CDR3, 45 bases in frame from base 1. The germline V gene encodes CDR1 SGHSA and CDR2 FRNQAP.

Recombination joined TRBV16 with TRBJ1-4, with 11 bases in between that match TRBD1. The origin of this receptor is a female BALB/c mouse given C57BL/6 T cells with graft-versus-host disease after an allogeneic hematopoietic cell transplant. The sample taken for sequencing was liver tissue. The sequenced CDR3 bases are TGTGCAAGCAGCTTAGGGACAGGGGGCTCCAACGAAAGATTATTT. This yields the protein CASSLGTGGSNERLF. In full, the CDR3 reads CASSLGTGGSNERLFF.